The following is a T cell receptor (beta chain) sequence with its context. The source of the sample is a study of technical replicates of blood from several donors. V trimming: 5 bases; J trimming: 6 bases; junction bases outside the gene matches: 1. The CDR3 totals 12 residues. Germline loops: CDR1 WNHNN, CDR2 SYGVQD (reference sequence). Profiling relied on immunoSEQ multiplex PCR, and the TCRdb table lists in-frame clones only, not all of them. The table has tens of thousands of clones, roughly 98% seen once. Sequences were obtained from T cells isolated from PBMCs. The chain joins TRBV10-1 to TRBJ2-1, with TRBD1 matching over 7 bases. This sequence originates from a human donor in good health. The CDR3 loop is CASSQGVNEQFF. The CDR3 DNA sequence: TGCGCCAGCAGTCAGGGGGTCAATGAGCAGTTCTTC.